What follows are 25 T cell receptor beta chains derived from one specimen sequenced in a study of cytomegalovirus exposure and HLA in healthy donors. PCR was performed using 60 Vbeta and 13 Jbeta primers. TCRdb keeps only in-frame clones here, not all; method: immunoSEQ multiplex PCR. The sample consists of about 160,000 clones, about 75% of them appearing once. The sample was PBMCs. These receptors were collected from a woman aged 45-60 years in good health and CMV-seropositive.

V is TRBV18 and J is TRBJ1-1; a weak D match, TRBD1 (5 bases). The CDR3 sequence is 13 residues long. Germline lookup yields CDR1 KGHSH and CDR2 LQKENI. Deletions cut 8 bases from V and 4 bases from J, with 14 bases between. In DNA, the CDR3 is TGTGCCAGCCGTGCGGGGGTCGGCACTGAAGCTTTCTTT. As protein: CASRAGVGTEAFF.

The gene calls are TRBV6-1 and TRBJ1-4, with a weak D call TRBD1 (5 bases). The CDR3 covers 15 residues. From germline, CDR1 is MNHNS and CDR2 SASEGT. V lost 4 bases and J lost 1, with 10 bases in between. CDR3 nucleotide sequence: TGTGCCAGCAGTGCTGGAAGGGGAACTAATGAAAAACTGTTTTTT. This gives the protein CASSAGRGTNEKLFF.

This clone was counted a few times. The V gene is TRBV6-1, the J gene TRBJ2-5; the match to TRBD2 covers 9 bases. V was pared by 3 bases and J by 5 bases, with 10 bases of the junction left unmatched. The CDR3 covers 16 residues. CDR1 is MNHNS and CDR2 is SASEGT in the germline V gene. The CDR3 region has the DNA TGTGCCAGCAGTGATCGGCGCGGGGGGGCTGGGGAGACCCAGTACTTC. It encodes CASSDRRGGAGETQYF.

The chain couples TRBV5-1 to TRBJ1-1; tentative D call: TRBD1 (5 bases). In germline, CDR1 is SGHRS, CDR2 YFSETQ. The CDR3 is 14 residues long. V lost 1 base to trimming and J lost 1 base, with 8 bases between them. This CDR3 is CASSLSGWNTEAFF. CDR3 coding DNA: TGCGCCAGCAGCTTGTCAGGGTGGAACACTGAAGCTTTCTTT. Supplemented by reference TRBV5-1 and TRBJ1-1, the full variable domain reads KAGVTQTPRYLIKTRGQQVTLSCSPISGHRSVSWYQQTPGQGLQFLFEYFSETQRNKGNFPGRFSGRQFSNSRSEMNVSTLELGDSALYLCASSLSGWNTEAFFGQGTRLTVV.

The gene calls are TRBV7-3 and TRBJ1-1; a weak D match, TRBD1 (5 bases). The CDR3 consists of 13 residues. V gave up 2 bases and J gave up 10 bases, with 14 bases separating them. The germline gives CDR1 SGHTA, CDR2 FQGTGA. CDR3 nucleotides: TGTGCCAGCAGCTTAGGTGAGGCAGGGTCAGCTTTCTTT. This translates into CASSLGEAGSAFF.

The CDR3 sequence is CASSPHNSRGPEAFF. For the CDR3, the DNA is TGTGCCAGCAGTCCCCATAATTCCAGAGGTCCTGAAGCTTTCTTT. The chain carries TRBV6-5 and TRBJ1-1; no definite D call. The CDR3 covers 15 residues. Germline V CDR1 and CDR2: MNHEY, SVGAGI. With 5 bases removed from V and 6 bases from J, the gap between germline ends came to 19 bases.

The CDR3, as DNA: TGTGCCAGCAGTATCCAGGGGACAGGTCTCGAGCAGTACTTC. Translated: CASSIQGTGLEQYF. V usage is TRBV25-1 and J usage is TRBJ2-7; 8 bases line up with TRBD1. Losses at the gene ends were 5 bases for V and 6 bases for J; bases not matched to a gene: 9. This CDR3 has 14 amino acids. Germline assignment: CDR1 MGHDK and CDR2 SYGVNS.

The chain uses TRBV5-5 and TRBJ2-7; tentatively, D is TRBD1 (6 bases). Germline V gene sequence: CDR1 SGHKS, CDR2 YYEKEE (reference sequence). Trimming pared 1 base from V and 6 bases from J, leaving 17 bases between. The CDR3 runs 15 residues. CDR3 bases: TGTGCCAGCAGCTTGAATATGCAGGGACAAGGCGAGCAGTACTTC. This sequence encodes CASSLNMQGQGEQYF.

The genes are TRBV9 and TRBJ2-7; TRBD1 matches 7 bases. The CDR3 contains 15 residues. V dropped 3 bases and J dropped 0; count of bases not matched to a gene: 6. Germline CDR1 reads SGDLS; CDR2 reads YYNGEE. The CDR3, as DNA: TGTGCCAGCAGCGCGGGGACAGAGAGCTCCTACGAGCAGTACTTC. It specifies CASSAGTESSYEQYF.

The chain joins TRBV18 to TRBJ1-2, with D uncertain. V lost 9 bases, J lost 5 bases, and 10 bases lay in between. The CDR3 spans 11 residues. Germline V CDR1 and CDR2: KGHSH, LQKENI. The CDR3 here is CASSTEYGYTF. In DNA, the CDR3 is TGTGCCAGTTCAACGGAGTATGGCTACACCTTC.

This rearrangement joins TRBV6-1 to TRBJ2-3; 8 bases align to TRBD2. V lost 6 bases, J lost 2 bases, and 7 bases stayed unmatched. Germline V gene lookup returns CDR1 MNHNS and CDR2 SASEGT. This CDR3 has 15 amino acids. This CDR3 is CASSYLRGDTDTQYF. CDR3 DNA: TGTGCCAGCAGCTACCTGCGGGGGGACACAGATACGCAGTATTTT.

This clone was observed a handful of times. The chain links TRBV5-4 to TRBJ1-6, with a tentative D call TRBD1 (6 bases). The CDR3 consists of 18 residues. The germline V gene encodes CDR1 SGHNT and CDR2 YYREEE (reference sequence). The V end lost 4 bases, the J end lost 8 bases, and 25 bases lay between the germline ends. The CDR3 reads CASSLPTPGGGKDSPLHF. The CDR3 DNA reads as TGTGCCAGCAGCCTCCCCACCCCGGGGGGCGGAAAGGATTCACCCCTCCACTTT. The full variable domain, completed using reference TRBV5-4 and TRBJ1-6, is ETGVTQSPTHLIKTRGQQVTLRCSSQSGHNTVSWYQQALGQGPQFIFQYYREEENGRGNFPPRFSGLQFPNYSSELNVNALELDDSALYLCASSLPTPGGGKDSPLHFGNGTRLTVT.

This clone was detected a few times. The rearrangement links TRBV6-1 to TRBJ1-1; 11 positions match TRBD1. The CDR3 has 12 amino acids. Trimming cost V 11 bases and J 4 bases; bases outside gene matches: 3. Germline CDR1 and CDR2: MNHNS and SASEGT. CDR3 loop: CAGTGGRTEAFF. The CDR3 coding sequence is TGTGCCGGGACAGGGGGACGCACTGAAGCTTTCTTT.

The rearrangement joins TRBV7-2 to TRBJ2-3; 9 nucleotides align to TRBD2. The CDR3 length is 15 residues. Germline assignment: CDR1 SGHTA and CDR2 FQGNSA. V was pared by 3 bases and J by 4 bases, with 5 bases of the junction left unmatched. CDR3 nucleotide sequence: TGTGCCAGCAGCTTTGGCGGGGGGGCTGCAGATACGCAGTATTTT. It specifies CASSFGGGAADTQYF.

J is TRBJ1-6 and V is TRBV10-2, with D maybe TRBD1 (6 bases). V shed 9 bases and J shed 5 bases, with 14 bases lying between them. This CDR3 region has 14 residues. Per germline, CDR1 WSHSY and CDR2 SAAADI. CDR3 in DNA: TGCGCCAGTCGGGGGGCAGTAGATAATTCACCCCTCCACTTT. Translated, it gives CASRGAVDNSPLHF.

The V and J genes are TRBV27 and TRBJ1-5; the D is unclear. Germline V gene data show CDR1 as MNHEY and CDR2 as SMNVEV (reference sequence). Deletions cut 7 bases from V and 1 base from J, with 11 bases between. The CDR3 extends over 14 amino acids. CDR3 in amino acids: CASNRGFSNQPQHF. The CDR3, as DNA: TGTGCCAGCAATAGAGGATTCAGCAATCAGCCCCAGCATTTT.

This clone has a handful of counts. CDR3 nucleotides: TGCGCCAGCAGCTTGGAGGGACTAGCTTTCGGCGAGCAGTACTTC. As protein: CASSLEGLAFGEQYF. V gene TRBV5-1 combines with J gene TRBJ2-7, with 9 nucleotides matching TRBD2. The germline V gene has CDR1 SGHRS and CDR2 YFSETQ. This CDR3 spans 15 amino acids. Trimming at V came to 0 bases and at J to 6 bases, leaving 7 bases not matched to a gene.

This clone occurred a few times. This sequence joins TRBV6-1 and TRBJ2-1; the D gene is possibly TRBD2 (6 bases). The CDR3 loop spans 14 amino acids. With 5 bases removed from V and 8 bases from J, the gap between germline ends came to 16 bases. The germline V gene has CDR1 MNHNS and CDR2 SASEGT. The CDR3 DNA is TGTGCCAGCAGTTTGTCGGGAGCGGGTGATGAGCAGTTCTTC. Translated: CASSLSGAGDEQFF.

This chain links TRBV5-4 with TRBJ2-3; D might be TRBD1 (6 bases). The CDR3 loop spans 14 amino acids. Germline CDR1 SGHNT, CDR2 YYREEE (reference sequence). Trimming removed 4 bases from V and 3 bases from J, with 12 bases in between. The CDR3 DNA reads TGTGCCAGCAGCCCCTACAGGGATACAGATACGCAGTATTTT. This sequence encodes CASSPYRDTDTQYF.

V and J are TRBV27 and TRBJ2-6; 8 nucleotides align to TRBD2. Germline CDR1 reads MNHEY; CDR2 reads SMNVEV (reference sequence). The J segment lost 0 bases and the V segment lost 6 bases, leaving 7 bases of the junction unmatched. The CDR3 contains 17 residues. The CDR3 spells CASSLRGGTSGANVLTF. Written as DNA, the CDR3 is TGTGCCAGCAGCCTGCGCGGGGGGACCTCTGGGGCCAACGTCCTGACTTTC. Filled out from reference TRBV27 and TRBJ2-6, the complete variable domain reads EAQVTQNPRYLITVTGKKLTVTCSQNMNHEYMSWYRQDPGLGLRQIYYSMNVEVTDKGDVPEGYKVSRKEKRNFPLILESPSPNQTSLYFCASSLRGGTSGANVLTFGAGSRLTVL.

The chain has TRBV5-1 and TRBJ2-7; possibly TRBD1 for D (6 bases). The V gene's germline CDR1 is SGHRS and CDR2 YFSETQ. V was clipped by 3 bases and J by 7 bases, with 11 bases between them. The CDR3 extends over 12 amino acids. CDR3 bases: TGCGCCAGCAGCTCTGGACAGTGGGAGCAGTACTTC. It is translated as CASSSGQWEQYF.

The chain couples TRBV30 to TRBJ2-1; D ambiguous. Germline V gene data show CDR1 as GTSNPN and CDR2 as SVGIG (reference sequence). The CDR3 sequence is 11 residues long. Trimming cost V 2 bases and J 4 bases, with 3 bases left between them. This chain's CDR3 is CAWSIYNEQFF. CDR3 nucleotides: TGTGCCTGGAGTATATACAATGAGCAGTTCTTC.

The genes are TRBV5-4 and TRBJ2-2; D might be TRBD2 (5 bases). Trimming left V 3 bases short and J 0 bases short, with 9 bases between. Germline V CDR1 and CDR2: SGHNT, YYREEE (reference sequence). The CDR3 is 15 residues long. DNA for the CDR3: TGTGCCAGCAGCTCGGAGGTCGCGAACACCGGGGAGCTGTTTTTT. This codes for CASSSEVANTGELFF.

This rearrangement joins TRBV7-6 to TRBJ2-5, with TRBD2 matching 13 bases. CDR3 length equals 14 residues. Germline V gives CDR1 SGHVS, CDR2 FNYEAQ. V was clipped by 1 base and J by 10 bases; unmatched bases: 3. The CDR3 DNA reads as TGTGCCAGCAGCTTAGGGGGGACTAGCGGGATCCAGTACTTC. It translates to CASSLGGTSGIQYF.

J is TRBJ2-1 and V is TRBV5-1, with 8 bases that match TRBD1. Germline V gives CDR1 SGHRS, CDR2 YFSETQ. V lost 3 bases and J lost 7; bases outside the gene matches: 6. CDR3 length: 14 amino acids. Written as DNA, the CDR3 is TGCGCCAGCAGCTCCGGGACAGGTGATAATGAGCAGTTCTTC. This sequence encodes CASSSGTGDNEQFF.